This T cell receptor (beta chain) was recovered during a study of CD8 T cells in ankylosing spondylitis. Whole-study results and caveats: Within matched ankylosing spondylitis synovial fluid, disease-linked clones were reportedly significantly enriched. Before this, some motif variants had been reported in reactive arthritis synovial fluid and blood.

Germline CDR1 reads SQVTM; CDR2 reads ANQGSEA. With 4 bases removed from V and 0 bases from J, the gap between germline ends came to 12 bases. The CDR3 extends over 14 amino acids. There are many counts of this clonotype. The target antigen is unknown. Quantitative 5'-RACE with molecular barcodes produced the TCR beta libraries. TCRdb reanalysed the 5' RACE reads using MiXCR and keeps one entry per CDR3 protein. Among 200,000 to 250,000 distinct CDR3 sequences listed, more than 9% were seen once. The sample taken for sequencing was blood, either unsorted or a sorted T cell fraction (not recorded which). The rearrangement joins TRBV29-1 to TRBJ1-2; weak D call: TRBD1 (5 bases). The TCR was taken from a male donor with ankylosing spondylitis or in good health (not recorded which). CDR3 nucleotides: TGCAGCGTTGGATCGGGGGAGGCTAACTATGGCTACACCTTC. Translation: CSVGSGEANYGYTF.